At least ten counts were recorded for the clone carrying this T cell receptor (beta chain). Its target is unknown. The sample comes from a study of quantifying T cell responses using KT2 cells. About the study: Reverse transcription used primers in the TCR alpha and beta constant regions.

An oligo carrying a UMI was ligated to the cDNA 3' end. An equimolar mix of RC1.1 and RC1.2 primed the beta chain across TRBC1 and TRBC2. From the UMI-ligation and nested PCR reads, TCRdb called clonotypes with MiXCR, one entry per CDR3 protein. The sample includes tens of thousands of distinct CDR3 sequences, 6% to 8% of them seen just once. Study-level results: Input KT2 cell number predicted KT2 alpha and beta sequence counts linearly over several orders of magnitude. KT2 sequence counts showed saturation when very many KT2 cells were spiked in.

KT2, a clone with a known TCR, was spiked into unfractionated PBMC. Different KT2-to-PBMC ratios were created with a constant PBMC count. Sequences were obtained from PBMCs spiked with cells of the T cell clone KT2. This clonotype was sampled from a human donor.

CDR3: CASRPRGLSRETQYF. The CDR3 DNA is TGTGCCAGCAGACCCCGGGGACTTAGCCGAGAGACCCAGTACTTC. The chain carries TRBV12-3 or TRBV12-4 and TRBJ2-5, with a weak D call TRBD2 (6 bases). The CDR3 contains 15 residues. Trimming removed 6 bases at V and 4 bases at J, with 18 bases between.